The 3 T cell receptor beta chains reported below all come from one sample, sequenced in a study of cytomegalovirus exposure and HLA in healthy donors. PCR involved 60 Vbeta and 13 Jbeta primers. The protocol was immunoSEQ multiplex PCR, while the TCRdb copy is restricted to in-frame clones and leaves out a portion. Among under 150,000 clones listed, more than 60% were seen once. The specimen sequenced was PBMCs. All receptors come from a woman aged 40 to 49 in good health and CMV-seronegative.

In this sample, this clone turned up a few times. Other DNA variants within this sample encode the same CDR3. V usage is TRBV28 and J usage is TRBJ1-4; 7 bases line up with TRBD1. V shed 3 bases and J 6 bases; nucleotides not matched to a gene: 10. The CDR3 contains 16 residues. Germline CDR1 reads MDHEN; CDR2 reads SYDVKM. The CDR3, as DNA: TGTGCCAGCAGTTTCCGCACAGGGACAGCCGATGAAAAACTGTTTTTT. This translates into CASSFRTGTADEKLFF. Supplemented by reference TRBV28 and TRBJ1-4, the full variable domain reads DVKVTQSSRYLVKRTGEKVFLECVQDMDHENMFWYRQDPGLGLRLIYFSYDVKMKEKGDIPEGYSVSREKKERFSLILESASTNQTSMYLCASSFRTGTADEKLFFGSGTQLSVL.

This rearrangement joins TRBV28 to TRBJ2-7; possible D gene TRBD1, 5 bases. CDR3 size: 13 residues. The V and J ends lost 7 bases and 7 bases respectively, with 17 bases between them. Germline assignment: CDR1 MDHEN and CDR2 SYDVKM. The CDR3 nucleotides are TGTGCCAGCAATAAACCCCCAGGGTGGGAGCAGTACTTC. It specifies CASNKPPGWEQYF.

V gene TRBV30 combines with J gene TRBJ2-5; 8 nucleotides agree with TRBD1. The V and J ends lost 4 bases and 5 bases, in that order; junction bases with no gene match: 3. The CDR3 extends over 12 amino acids. Germline CDR1 GTSNPN, CDR2 SVGIG (reference sequence). Written as DNA, the CDR3 is TGTGCCTGGACAGGGGGCGGTGAGACCCAGTACTTC. Amino acids: CAWTGGGETQYF.